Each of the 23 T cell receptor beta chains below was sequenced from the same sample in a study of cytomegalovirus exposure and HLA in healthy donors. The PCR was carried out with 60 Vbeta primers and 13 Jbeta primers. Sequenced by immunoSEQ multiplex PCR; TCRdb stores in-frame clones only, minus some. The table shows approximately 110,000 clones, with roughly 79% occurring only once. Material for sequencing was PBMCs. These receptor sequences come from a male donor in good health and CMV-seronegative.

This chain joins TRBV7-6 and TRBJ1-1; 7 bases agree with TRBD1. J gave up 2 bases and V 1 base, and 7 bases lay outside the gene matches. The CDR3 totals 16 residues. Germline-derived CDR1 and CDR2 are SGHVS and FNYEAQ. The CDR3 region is CASSLVNRGPNTEAFF. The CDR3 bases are TGTGCCAGCAGCTTAGTGAATAGGGGGCCCAACACTGAAGCTTTCTTT.

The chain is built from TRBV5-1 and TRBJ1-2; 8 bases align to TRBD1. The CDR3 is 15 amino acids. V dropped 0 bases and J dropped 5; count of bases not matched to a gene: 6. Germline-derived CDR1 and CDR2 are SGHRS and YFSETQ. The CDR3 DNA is TGCGCCAGCAGCTTGGGCACGACAGGGGATTATGGCTACACCTTC. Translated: CASSLGTTGDYGYTF.

In nucleotides, the CDR3 is TGTGCCAGCAGTATTACAGGGAATTCACCCCTCCACTTT. Its protein is CASSITGNSPLHF. The chain employs TRBV6-1 and TRBJ1-6; D may be TRBD1 (6 bases). Trimming shortened V by 5 bases and J by 7 bases, and 9 bases separated the two germline ends. Per the germline V gene, CDR1 is MNHNS and CDR2 is SASEGT. The CDR3 is 13 amino acids.

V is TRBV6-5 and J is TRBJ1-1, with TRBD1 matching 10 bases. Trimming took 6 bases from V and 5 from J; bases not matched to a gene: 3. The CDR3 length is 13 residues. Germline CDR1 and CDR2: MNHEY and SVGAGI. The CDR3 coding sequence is TGTGCCAGCAGCCAGGGACAGGGGACTGAAGCTTTCTTT. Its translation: CASSQGQGTEAFF.

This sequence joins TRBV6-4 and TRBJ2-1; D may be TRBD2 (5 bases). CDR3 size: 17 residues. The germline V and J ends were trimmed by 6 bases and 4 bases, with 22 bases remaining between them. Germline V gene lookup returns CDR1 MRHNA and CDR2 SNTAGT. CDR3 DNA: TGTGCCAGCAGCAAAAGTTCGGGGAGCCCCTTATACAATGAGCAGTTCTTC. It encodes CASSKSSGSPLYNEQFF.

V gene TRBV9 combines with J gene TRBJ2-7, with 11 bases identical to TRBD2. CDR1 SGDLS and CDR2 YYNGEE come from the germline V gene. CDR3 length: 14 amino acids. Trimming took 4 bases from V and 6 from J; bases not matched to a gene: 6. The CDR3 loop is CASSPRLAGSEQYF. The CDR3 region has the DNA TGTGCCAGCAGCCCTCGACTAGCGGGAAGCGAGCAGTACTTC.

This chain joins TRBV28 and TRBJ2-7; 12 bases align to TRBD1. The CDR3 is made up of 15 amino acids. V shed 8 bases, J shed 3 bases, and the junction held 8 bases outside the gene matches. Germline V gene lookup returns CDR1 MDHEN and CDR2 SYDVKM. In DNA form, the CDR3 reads TGTGCCAGCGCCCCGGGGGACAGGGGGCTCTACGAGCAGTACTTC. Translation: CASAPGDRGLYEQYF.

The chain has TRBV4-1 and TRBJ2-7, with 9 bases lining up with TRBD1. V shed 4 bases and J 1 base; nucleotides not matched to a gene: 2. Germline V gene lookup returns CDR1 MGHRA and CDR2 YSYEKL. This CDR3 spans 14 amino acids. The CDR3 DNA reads TGCGCCAGCAGCCTGGGGACAGGGTCCTACGAGCAGTACTTC. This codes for CASSLGTGSYEQYF.

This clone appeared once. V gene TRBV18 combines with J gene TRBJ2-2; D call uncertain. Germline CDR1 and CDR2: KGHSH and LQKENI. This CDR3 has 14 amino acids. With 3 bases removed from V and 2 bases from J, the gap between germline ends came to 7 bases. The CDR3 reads CASSPARNTGELFF. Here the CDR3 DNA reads TGTGCCAGCTCACCCGCCAGAAACACCGGGGAGCTGTTTTTT.

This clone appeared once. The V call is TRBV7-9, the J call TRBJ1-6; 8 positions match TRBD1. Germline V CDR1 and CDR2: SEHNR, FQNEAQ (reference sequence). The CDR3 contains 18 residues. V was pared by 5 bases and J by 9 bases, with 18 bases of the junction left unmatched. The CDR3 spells CASSRVLRTGPSGSPLHF. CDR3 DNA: TGTGCCAGCAGCCGTGTGTTAAGGACAGGGCCTTCGGGTTCACCCCTCCACTTT.

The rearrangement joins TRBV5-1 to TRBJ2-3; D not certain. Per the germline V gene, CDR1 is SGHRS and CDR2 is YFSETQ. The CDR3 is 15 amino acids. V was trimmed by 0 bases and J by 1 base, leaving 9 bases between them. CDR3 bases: TGCGCCAGCAGCTTGGATGGCAAACGCACAGATACGCAGTATTTT. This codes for CASSLDGKRTDTQYF. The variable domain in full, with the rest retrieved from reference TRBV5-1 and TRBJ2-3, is KAGVTQTPRYLIKTRGQQVTLSCSPISGHRSVSWYQQTPGQGLQFLFEYFSETQRNKGNFPGRFSGRQFSNSRSEMNVSTLELGDSALYLCASSLDGKRTDTQYFGPGTRLTVL.

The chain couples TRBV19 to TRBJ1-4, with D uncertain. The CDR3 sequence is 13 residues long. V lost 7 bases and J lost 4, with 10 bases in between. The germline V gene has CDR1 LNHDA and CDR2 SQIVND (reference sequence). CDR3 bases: TGTGCCAGTAAGGTCTCGGGTAATGAAAAACTGTTTTTT. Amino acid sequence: CASKVSGNEKLFF.

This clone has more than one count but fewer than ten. The CDR3 is CASSLPEFNEKLFF. The CDR3 DNA follows: TGTGCCAGCAGCCTACCGGAGTTTAATGAAAAACTGTTTTTT. The chain employs TRBV5-8 and TRBJ1-4; D gene uncertain. The CDR3 contains 14 residues. The germline V gene has CDR1 SGHTS and CDR2 YDEGEE. V lost 4 bases, J lost 4 bases, and 11 bases lay in between.

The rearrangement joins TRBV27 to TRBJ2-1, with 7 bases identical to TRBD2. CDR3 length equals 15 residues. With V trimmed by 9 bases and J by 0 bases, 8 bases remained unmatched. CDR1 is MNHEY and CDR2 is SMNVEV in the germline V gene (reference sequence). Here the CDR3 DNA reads TGTGCCAGTTCGCCTAGCGGCCGCTCCTACAATGAGCAGTTCTTC. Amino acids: CASSPSGRSYNEQFF.

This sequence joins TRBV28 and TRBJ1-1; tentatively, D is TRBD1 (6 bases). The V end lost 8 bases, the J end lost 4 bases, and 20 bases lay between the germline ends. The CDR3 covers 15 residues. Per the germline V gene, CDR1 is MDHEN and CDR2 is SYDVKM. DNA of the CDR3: TGTGCCAGCTGCGGTGAAGGGGGTTATTTCACTGAAGCTTTCTTT. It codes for CASCGEGGYFTEAFF.

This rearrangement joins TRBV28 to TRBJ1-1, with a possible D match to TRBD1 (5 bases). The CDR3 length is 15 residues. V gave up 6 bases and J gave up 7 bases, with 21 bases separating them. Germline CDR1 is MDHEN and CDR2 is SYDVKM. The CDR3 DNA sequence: TGTGCCAGCAGCCGACCCGCCGGGGTCGGGGGTGAAGCTTTCTTT. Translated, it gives CASSRPAGVGGEAFF.

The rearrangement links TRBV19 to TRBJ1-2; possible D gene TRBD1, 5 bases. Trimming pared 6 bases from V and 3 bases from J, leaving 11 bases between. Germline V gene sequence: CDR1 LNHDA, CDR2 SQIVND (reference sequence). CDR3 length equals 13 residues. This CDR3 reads CASRGRVHYGYTF. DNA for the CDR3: TGTGCCAGTAGAGGCAGGGTTCACTATGGCTACACCTTC.

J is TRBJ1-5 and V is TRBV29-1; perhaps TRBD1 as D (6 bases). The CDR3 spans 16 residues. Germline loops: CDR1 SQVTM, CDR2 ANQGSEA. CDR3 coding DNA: TGCACCCACCCCCGGGACACCTCTTATAGCAATCAGCCCCAGCATTTT. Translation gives CTHPRDTSYSNQPQHF.

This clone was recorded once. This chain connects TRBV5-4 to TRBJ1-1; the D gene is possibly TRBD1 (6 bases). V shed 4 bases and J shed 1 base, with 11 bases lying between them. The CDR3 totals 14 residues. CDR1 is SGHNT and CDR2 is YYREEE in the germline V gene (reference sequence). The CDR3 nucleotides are TGTGCCAGCAGCGAAAAGACAGGGAACACTGAAGCTTTCTTT. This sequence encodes CASSEKTGNTEAFF.

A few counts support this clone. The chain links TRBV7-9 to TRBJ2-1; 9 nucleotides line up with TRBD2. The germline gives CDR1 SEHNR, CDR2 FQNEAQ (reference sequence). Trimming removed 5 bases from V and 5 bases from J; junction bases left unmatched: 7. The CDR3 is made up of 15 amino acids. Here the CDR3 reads CASSAPGLADNEQFF. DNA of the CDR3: TGTGCCAGCAGCGCCCCGGGACTAGCAGACAATGAGCAGTTCTTC.

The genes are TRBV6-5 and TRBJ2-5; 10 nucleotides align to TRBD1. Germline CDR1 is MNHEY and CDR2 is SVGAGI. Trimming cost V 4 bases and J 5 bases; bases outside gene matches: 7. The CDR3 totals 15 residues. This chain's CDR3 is CASSSIGTGAETQYF. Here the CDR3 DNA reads TGTGCCAGCAGTTCCATCGGGACAGGGGCCGAGACCCAGTACTTC.

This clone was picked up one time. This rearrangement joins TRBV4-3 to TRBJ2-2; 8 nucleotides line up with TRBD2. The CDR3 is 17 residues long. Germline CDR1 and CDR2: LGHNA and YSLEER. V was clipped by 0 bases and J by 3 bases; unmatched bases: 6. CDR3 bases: TGCGCCAGCAGCCAAGATGTACAGCGGGAGTACACCGGGGAGCTGTTTTTT. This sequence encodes CASSQDVQREYTGELFF.

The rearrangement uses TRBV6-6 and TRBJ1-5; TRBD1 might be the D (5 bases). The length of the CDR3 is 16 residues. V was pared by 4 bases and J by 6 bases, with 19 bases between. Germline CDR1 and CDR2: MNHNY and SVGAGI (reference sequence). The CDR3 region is CASSSDIPGLGQPQHF. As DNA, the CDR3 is TGTGCCAGCAGTTCAGACATACCAGGGTTAGGTCAGCCCCAGCATTTT.